This T cell receptor (beta chain) was identified during a study of T cell changes during pregnancy in multiple sclerosis (dated by TCRdb to between 2018 and 2020). Broadly, across the study: In women with multiple sclerosis, the researchers looked at how the T cell repertoire shifted as pregnancy progressed.

Including the terminal cysteine and phenylalanine, the CDR3 comprises 16 residues. This entry keeps only the CDR3 DNA: 48 bases, framed from base 1. V and J are trimmed by 5 bases and 8 bases, and the gene matches miss 10 bases of the junction. The germline V gene encodes CDR1 SGHTA and CDR2 FQGTGA. Library construction relied on the immunoSEQ multiplex PCR assay. TCRdb's version of the immuneACCESS table is confined to in-frame rearrangements and falls short of the full clone set. An unresolved V gene accounts for under half of the shortfall where checked; the remainder is of unknown origin. In this sample the table shows some 47,000 clones, 95% to 97% of which occur a single time. In total, the top ten clones hold roughly 1% of the sample. As to this clone: No cognate antigen has been identified for it. There are no base qualities to consult, and no much larger clone falls within one base.

The chain is assembled from TRBV7-3 and TRBJ2-1; 12 bases in the middle match TRBD2. The clonotype originates from a female donor with multiple sclerosis, enrolled in a pregnancy study. Material: peripheral blood, obtained in the second trimester of pregnancy. The CDR3 has the sequence CASSASGTSGWDEQFF. The nucleotide sequence is given as TGTGCCAGCAGCGCCTCCGGGACTAGCGGGTGGGATGAGCAGTTCTTC. Joined to the reference TRBV7-3 and TRBJ2-1 proteins, this CDR3 gives the full variable domain: GAGVSQTPSNKVTEKGKYVELRCDPISGHTALYWYRQSLGQGPEFLIYFQGTGAADDSGLPNDRFFAVRPEGSVSTLKIQRTERGDSAVYLCASSASGTSGWDEQFFGPGTRLTVL.